Listed below are T cell receptor beta chains from one sample, sequenced in a study of glioma-infiltrating T cells after dendritic cell vaccination. Using immunoSEQ multiplex PCR, the repertoire was profiled, and TCRdb retains in-frame clones only, with some absent. Seen here are some 73,000 clones, about four fifths observed once, and the top ten hold around 1.9%. The sequencing here drew on blood, taken before dendritic cell vaccination. The receptors were sampled from a human donor with glioblastoma. Each CDR3 is given with its conserved first and last residue. D genes are given only for firm matches. Not all rows give a size; the values are once, few, many and, for expanded clones, a class.

j_call | v_call | d_call | clone_size | cdr3_aa | cdr3_nt
TRBJ1-4 | TRBV5-1 | NA | NA | CASSLDNRPTNEKLFF | TGCGCCAGCAGCTTGGATAACAGACCAACTAATGAAAAACTGTTTTTT
TRBJ1-5 | TRBV19 | TRBD1 | NA | CASSRFGTGNQPQHF | TGTGCCAGTAGTCGTTTCGGGACAGGTAATCAGCCCCAGCATTTT
TRBJ1-3 | TRBV7-6 | NA | once | CASSLQAGNTIYF | TGTGCCAGCAGCTTACAGGCTGGAAACACCATATATTTT
TRBJ1-2 | TRBV19 | NA | NA | CASRMSGLTDGYTF | TGTGCCAGTAGAATGAGCGGACTCACAGATGGCTACACCTTC
TRBJ2-1 | TRBV7-7 | NA | NA | CASSSDWNNEQFF | TGTGCCAGCAGCTCAGACTGGAACAATGAGCAGTTCTTC
TRBJ2-1 | TRBV4-2 | TRBD2 | NA | CASSQGSGMSNEQFF | TGTGCCAGCAGCCAAGGTAGCGGGATGAGCAATGAGCAGTTCTTC
TRBJ2-7 | TRBV19 | TRBD1 | NA | CAGGDRECEQYF | TGTGCCGGGGGGGACAGGGAGTGCGAGCAGTACTTC
TRBJ1-2 | TRBV5-6 | NA | many | CASSLTPGQINYGYTF | TGTGCCAGCAGCTTGACTCCGGGACAAATTAACTATGGCTACACCTTC
TRBJ2-7 | TRBV7-9 | TRBD1 | few | CASSLAGQGWYYEQYF | TGTGCCAGCAGCTTAGCGGGACAGGGATGGTACTACGAGCAGTACTTC
TRBJ1-6 | TRBV7-2 | NA | NA | CASSHLWQGIVNSPLHF | TGTGCCAGCAGCCATCTATGGCAGGGGATAGTTAATTCACCCCTCCACTTT
TRBJ1-3 | TRBV30 | NA | few | CAWSPKSGQSSGNTIYF | TGTGCCTGGAGTCCCAAATCAGGCCAGAGCTCTGGAAACACCATATATTTT
TRBJ2-1 | TRBV5-1 | TRBD2 | once | CASSLSSGRAAGNEQFF | TGCGCCAGCAGCTTGTCTAGCGGGAGGGCCGCGGGCAATGAGCAGTTCTTC
TRBJ1-5 | TRBV6-1 | NA | NA | CASSEVWAGYQPQHF | TGTGCCAGCAGTGAAGTTTGGGCAGGATATCAGCCCCAGCATTTT
TRBJ2-7 | TRBV5-6 | NA | NA | CASSPTANSPYEQYF | TGTGCCAGCAGCCCGACAGCCAATTCACCCTACGAGCAGTACTTC
TRBJ2-3 | TRBV5-6 | TRBD2 | NA | CASSLGAGGLPDTQYF | TGTGCCAGCAGCTTGGGGGCGGGGGGTTTGCCAGATACGCAGTATTTT
TRBJ1-4 | TRBV19 | NA | medium-sized | CASSINLSNEKLFF | TGTGCCAGTAGTATCAACCTAAGTAATGAAAAACTGTTTTTT
TRBJ2-7 | TRBV6-1 | TRBD1 | NA | CASSAKQGVLHEQYF | TGTGCCAGCAGTGCCAAACAGGGGGTCCTCCACGAGCAGTACTTC
TRBJ1-4 | TRBV12-2 | NA | few | CASRLVDRQGLLDEKLFF | TGTGCAAGTCGCTTAGTAGATCGACAGGGGCTATTAGATGAAAAACTGTTTTTT
TRBJ1-1 | TRBV7-2 | NA | once | CASSVQGTVGNTEAFF | TGTGCCAGCAGCGTACAGGGAACAGTCGGGAACACTGAAGCTTTCTTT
TRBJ2-3 | TRBV18 | TRBD1 | once | CASSPGQVTDTQYF | TGTGCCAGCTCACCGGGACAGGTCACAGATACGCAGTATTTT
TRBJ1-1 | TRBV27 | TRBD1 | NA | CASSFTGVGSEAFF | TGTGCCAGCAGCTTCACAGGGGTGGGCAGTGAAGCTTTCTTT
TRBJ2-1 | TRBV2 | TRBD2 | NA | CATGDGGDYNEQFF | TGTGCCACGGGAGACGGGGGGGACTACAATGAGCAGTTCTTC
TRBJ1-3 | TRBV27 | TRBD1 | NA | CASSSQGAGNTIYF | TGTGCCAGCAGCTCACAGGGGGCGGGAAACACCATATATTTT
TRBJ1-5 | TRBV6-1 | TRBD1 | few | CASGGQGNQPQHF | TGTGCCAGCGGGGGACAGGGGAATCAGCCCCAGCATTTT
TRBJ1-4 | TRBV19 | TRBD1 | NA | CASSFKNRGTNEKLFF | TGTGCCAGTAGTTTCAAAAACAGGGGAACTAATGAAAAACTGTTTTTT
TRBJ2-1 | TRBV6-6 | NA | NA | CASSPMWGVNEQFF | TGTGCCAGCAGTCCAATGTGGGGGGTAAATGAGCAGTTCTTC
TRBJ1-2 | TRBV5-1 | TRBD1 | NA | CASSLGTGYGYTF | TGCGCCAGCAGCCTTGGGACAGGGTATGGCTACACCTTC
TRBJ1-5 | TRBV5-1 | TRBD1 | NA | CASSLLGQGEGQPQHF | TGCGCCAGCAGCTTGTTAGGACAGGGCGAGGGTCAGCCCCAGCATTTT
TRBJ1-4 | TRBV5-1 | TRBD1 | NA | CASSPTGGRNEKLFF | TGCGCCAGCAGCCCGACAGGGGGACGTAATGAAAAACTGTTTTTT
TRBJ2-1 | TRBV19 | TRBD1 | NA | CASMFLNRGNEQFF | TGTGCCAGTATGTTCTTGAACAGGGGCAATGAGCAGTTCTTC
TRBJ2-1 | TRBV7-7 | TRBD1 | NA | CASSLVGGPYNEQFF | TGTGCCAGCAGCTTAGTAGGGGGCCCCTACAATGAGCAGTTCTTC
TRBJ1-4 | TRBV2 | TRBD1 | NA | CASRTGTGYTTNEKLFF | TGTGCCAGCAGAACCGGGACAGGGTATACAACTAATGAAAAACTGTTTTTT
TRBJ2-1 | TRBV9 | TRBD2 | NA | CASSVGTSGIYNEQFF | TGTGCCAGCAGCGTAGGGACTAGCGGGATCTACAATGAGCAGTTCTTC
TRBJ1-2 | TRBV4-1 | NA | NA | CASSQVGGLGDYGYTF | TGCGCCAGCAGCCAAGTCGGGGGGCTGGGAGACTATGGCTACACCTTC
TRBJ2-7 | TRBV13 | NA | once | CASSSYRAYEQYF | TGTGCCAGCAGCTCCTACAGGGCCTACGAGCAGTACTTC
TRBJ1-1 | TRBV7-9 | NA | NA | CASSLLAGGVTEAFF | TGTGCCAGCAGCTTACTCGCGGGGGGAGTGACTGAAGCTTTCTTT
TRBJ2-1 | TRBV5-6 | TRBD1 | NA | CASSLQTGGRYNEQFF | TGTGCCAGCAGCTTACAAACAGGGGGCCGGTACAATGAGCAGTTCTTC
TRBJ2-5 | TRBV11-2 | NA | NA | CASSLVGRAQETQYF | TGTGCCAGCAGCTTAGTGGGCAGGGCGCAAGAGACCCAGTACTTC
TRBJ2-3 | TRBV11-2 | NA | NA | CASSFTRDTDTQYF | TGTGCCAGCAGCTTTACGCGGGACACAGATACGCAGTATTTT
TRBJ2-5 | TRBV7-9 | TRBD2 | NA | CASSSGLAGVETQYF | TGTGCCAGCAGCTCGGGACTAGCGGGAGTAGAGACCCAGTACTTC
TRBJ2-2 | TRBV7-9 | TRBD2 | NA | CASSWGLANGELFF | TGTGCCAGCAGCTGGGGACTAGCTAACGGGGAGCTGTTTTTT
TRBJ2-5 | TRBV2 | NA | NA | CASSEQGLGETQYF | TGTGCCAGCAGTGAACAGGGGTTGGGAGAGACCCAGTACTTC
TRBJ1-1 | TRBV5-8 | NA | few | CASSQGTNRKAFF | TGTGCCAGCAGCCAGGGGACCAATCGAAAAGCTTTCTTT
TRBJ2-5 | TRBV2 | TRBD2 | NA | CAGKRGGGETQYF | TGTGCCGGAAAGCGGGGGGGCGGCGAGACCCAGTACTTC
TRBJ2-5 | TRBV19 | NA | NA | CASSIRSKGETQYF | TGTGCCAGTAGTATCAGGTCGAAGGGGGAGACCCAGTACTTC
TRBJ1-5 | TRBV6-1 | NA | NA | CASSEVINQPQHF | TGTGCCAGCAGTGAAGTCATCAATCAGCCCCAGCATTTT
TRBJ2-3 | TRBV7-3 | NA | NA | CASSLTRQGTDTQYF | TGTGCCAGCAGCTTAACGCGGCAGGGAACAGATACGCAGTATTTT
TRBJ2-5 | TRBV5-1 | NA | few | CASSGSGQVLGETQYF | TGCGCCAGCAGTGGGTCAGGGCAGGTATTGGGAGAGACCCAGTACTTC
TRBJ2-3 | TRBV5-1 | TRBD1 | NA | CASTPGTGSFADTQYF | TGCGCCAGCACCCCCGGGACAGGGAGTTTCGCAGATACGCAGTATTTT
TRBJ2-1 | TRBV25-1 | TRBD1 | NA | CASSVTGGNEQFF | TGTGCCAGCAGTGTCACAGGGGGCAATGAGCAGTTCTTC
TRBJ1-2 | TRBV29-1 | NA | NA | CSVEDPGARYGYTF | TGCAGCGTTGAAGACCCAGGCGCCCGCTATGGCTACACCTTC
TRBJ1-2 | TRBV2 | NA | NA | CASSRRGLYGYTF | TGTGCCAGCAGTCGAAGAGGACTTTATGGCTACACCTTC